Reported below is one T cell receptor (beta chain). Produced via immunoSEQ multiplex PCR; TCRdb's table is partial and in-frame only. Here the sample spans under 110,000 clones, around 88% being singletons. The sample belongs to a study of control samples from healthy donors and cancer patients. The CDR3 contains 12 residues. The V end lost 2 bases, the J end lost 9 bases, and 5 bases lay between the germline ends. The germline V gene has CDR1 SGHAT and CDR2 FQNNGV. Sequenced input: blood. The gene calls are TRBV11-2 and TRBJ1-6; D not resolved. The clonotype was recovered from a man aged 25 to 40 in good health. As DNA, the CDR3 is TGTGCCAGCAGCTTAAAAGGTTCACCCCTCCACTTT. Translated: CASSLKGSPLHF. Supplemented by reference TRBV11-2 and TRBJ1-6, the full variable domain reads EAGVAQSPRYKIIEKRQSVAFWCNPISGHATLYWYQQILGQGPKLLIQFQNNGVVDDSQLPKDRFSAERLKGVDSTLKIQPAKLEDSAVYLCASSLKGSPLHFGNGTRLTVT.